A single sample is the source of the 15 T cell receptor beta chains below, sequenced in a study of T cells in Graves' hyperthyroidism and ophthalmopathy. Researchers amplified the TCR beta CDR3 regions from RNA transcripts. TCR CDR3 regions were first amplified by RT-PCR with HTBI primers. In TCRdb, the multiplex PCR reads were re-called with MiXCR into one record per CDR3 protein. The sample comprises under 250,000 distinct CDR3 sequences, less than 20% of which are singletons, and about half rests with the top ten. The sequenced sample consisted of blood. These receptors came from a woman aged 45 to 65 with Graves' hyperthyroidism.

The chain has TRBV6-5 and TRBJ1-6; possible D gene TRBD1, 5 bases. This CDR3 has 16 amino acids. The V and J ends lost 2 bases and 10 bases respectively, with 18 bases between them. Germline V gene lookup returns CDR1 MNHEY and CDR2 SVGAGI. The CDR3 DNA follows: TGTGCCAGCAGTTACCTGCTCCGGGGCTCGGGGTCACCCCTCCACTTT. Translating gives CASSYLLRGSGSPLHF.

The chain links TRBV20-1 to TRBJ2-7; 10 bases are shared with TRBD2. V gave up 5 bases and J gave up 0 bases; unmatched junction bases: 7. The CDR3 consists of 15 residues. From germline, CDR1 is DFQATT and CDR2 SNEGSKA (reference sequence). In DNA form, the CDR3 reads TGCAGTGCTGGAGGACTAGCGGACAGCTCCTACGAGCAGTACTTC. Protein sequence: CSAGGLADSSYEQYF.

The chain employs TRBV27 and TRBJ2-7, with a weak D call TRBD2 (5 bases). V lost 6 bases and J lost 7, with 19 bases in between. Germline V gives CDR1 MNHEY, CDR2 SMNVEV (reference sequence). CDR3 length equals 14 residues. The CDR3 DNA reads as TGTGCCAGCAGAGCCAGACTAAAACCCACGGAGCAGTACTTC. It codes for CASRARLKPTEQYF.

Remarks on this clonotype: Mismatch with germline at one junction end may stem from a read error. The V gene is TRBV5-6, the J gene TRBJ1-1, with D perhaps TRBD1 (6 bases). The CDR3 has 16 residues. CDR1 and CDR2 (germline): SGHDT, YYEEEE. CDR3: CASSPRIRRWDTEAFF. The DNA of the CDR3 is TGTGCCAGCAGCCCCCGAATCCGACGGTGGGACACTGAGGCTTTCTTT.

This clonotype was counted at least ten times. DNA for the CDR3: TGTGCCAGCAGCTTCGGGGGGGCAGGAGATACGCAGTATTTT. Translating gives CASSFGGAGDTQYF. The V gene is TRBV11-2, the J gene TRBJ2-3, with 8 bases that match TRBD2. V gave up 3 bases and J gave up 5 bases; unmatched junction bases: 4. The CDR3 is 14 residues long. The germline gives CDR1 SGHAT, CDR2 FQNNGV.

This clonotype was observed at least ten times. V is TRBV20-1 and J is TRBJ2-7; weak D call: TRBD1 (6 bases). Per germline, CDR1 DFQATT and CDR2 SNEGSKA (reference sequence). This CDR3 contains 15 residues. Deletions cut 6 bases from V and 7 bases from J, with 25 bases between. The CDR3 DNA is TGCAGTGCCCCAGGGGCAGGGACCTCTCGCGGGGAGCAGTACTTC. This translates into CSAPGAGTSRGEQYF.

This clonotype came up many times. The DNA of the CDR3 is TGTGCCAGCAGCTTTAGCCTTTGGAATGAGCAGTTCTTC. Translated, it gives CASSFSLWNEQFF. The chain uses TRBV7-3 and TRBJ2-1; D gene unclear. The CDR3 is 13 residues long. Trimming took 3 bases from V and 7 from J, leaving 10 bases between them. Germline lookup yields CDR1 SGHTA and CDR2 FQGTGA.

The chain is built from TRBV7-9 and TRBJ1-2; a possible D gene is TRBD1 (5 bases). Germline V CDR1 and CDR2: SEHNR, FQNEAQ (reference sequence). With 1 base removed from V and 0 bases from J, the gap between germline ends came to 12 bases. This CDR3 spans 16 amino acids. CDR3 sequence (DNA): TGTGCCAGCAGCTTAGAGGGGAATTTAGCTAACTATGGCTACACCTTC. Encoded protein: CASSLEGNLANYGYTF.

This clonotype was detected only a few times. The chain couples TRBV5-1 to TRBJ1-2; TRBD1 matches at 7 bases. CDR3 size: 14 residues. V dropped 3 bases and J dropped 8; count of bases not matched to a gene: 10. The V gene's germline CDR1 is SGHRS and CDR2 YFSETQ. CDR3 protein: CASSWGGGGDGYTF. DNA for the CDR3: TGCGCCAGCAGCTGGGGTGGAGGGGGCGACGGCTACACCTTC.

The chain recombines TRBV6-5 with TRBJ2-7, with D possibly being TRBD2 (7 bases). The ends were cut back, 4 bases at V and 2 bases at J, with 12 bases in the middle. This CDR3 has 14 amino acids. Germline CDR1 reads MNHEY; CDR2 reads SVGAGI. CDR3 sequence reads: CASSSPGGPYEQYF. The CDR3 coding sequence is TGTGCCAGCAGTTCCCCCGGGGGGCCCTACGAGCAGTACTTC.

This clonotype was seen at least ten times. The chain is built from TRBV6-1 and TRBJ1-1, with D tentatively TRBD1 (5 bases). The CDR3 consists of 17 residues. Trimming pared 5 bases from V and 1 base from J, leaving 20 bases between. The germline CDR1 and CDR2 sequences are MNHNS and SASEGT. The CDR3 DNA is TGTGCCAGCAGTTCCATCGGGACGGGGAAACCGAACACTGAAGCTTTCTTT. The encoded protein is CASSSIGTGKPNTEAFF.

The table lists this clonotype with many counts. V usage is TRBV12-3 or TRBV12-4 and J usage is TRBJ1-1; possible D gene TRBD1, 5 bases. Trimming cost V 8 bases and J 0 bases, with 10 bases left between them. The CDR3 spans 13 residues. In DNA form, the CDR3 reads TGTGCCAGCCAGGGCGAAATGAACACTGAAGCTTTCTTT. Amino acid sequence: CASQGEMNTEAFF.

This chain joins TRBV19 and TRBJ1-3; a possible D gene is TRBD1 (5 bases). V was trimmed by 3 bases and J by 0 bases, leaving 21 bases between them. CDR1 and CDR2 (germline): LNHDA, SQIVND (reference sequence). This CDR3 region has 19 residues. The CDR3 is CASSIEQGRHLSSGNTIYF. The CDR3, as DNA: TGTGCCAGTAGTATCGAGCAGGGCCGCCACCTTTCCTCTGGAAACACCATATATTTT.

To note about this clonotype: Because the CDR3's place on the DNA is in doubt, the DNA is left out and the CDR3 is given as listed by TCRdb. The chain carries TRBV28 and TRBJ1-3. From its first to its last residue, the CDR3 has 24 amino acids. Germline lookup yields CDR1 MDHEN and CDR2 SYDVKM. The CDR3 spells CASSLPSSGHNSYEQYFGPDTIYF.

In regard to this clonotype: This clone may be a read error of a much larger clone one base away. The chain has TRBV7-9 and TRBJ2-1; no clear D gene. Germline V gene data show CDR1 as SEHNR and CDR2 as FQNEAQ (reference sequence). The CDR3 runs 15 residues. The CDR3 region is CASSQDHVGYNGQFF. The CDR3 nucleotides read TGTGCCAGCAGCCAGGACCACGTAGGCTACAATGGGCAGTTCTTC.